A selection of T cell receptor beta chains follows, all from one sample in a study of T cell clusters in autoimmune cytopenias. Each CDR3 protein gets one entry in TCRdb, which reprocessed the multiplex PCR reads and gives no DNA. Recorded for this sample: several thousand distinct CDR3 sequences. Material for sequencing was peripheral blood. The receptors stem from a human donor with an autoimmune cytopenia or autoimmune hepatitis (not recorded which). CDR3s include the opening cysteine and the closing phenylalanine or tryptophan. Fields, in order: J gene, V gene, clone size, CDR3 protein. Clone size, where shown, is once, few, many, or a class for clones that have expanded.

>TRBJ2-7|TRBV19|.
CASSLQSHSYEQYF
>TRBJ2-7|TRBV19|.
CASSIKAADYRAYEQYF
>TRBJ2-5|TRBV30|.
CAWSSNPRRGQWETQYF
>TRBJ1-1|TRBV12-3/TRBV12-4|.
CASSFWDRVNTEAFF
>TRBJ1-2|TRBV5-5|medium-sized
CASRLPGEDYGYTF
>TRBJ2-2|TRBV6-5|.
CASSWTVTNTGELFF
>TRBJ2-5|TRBV10-3|.
CAIKPASQETQYF
>TRBJ1-5|TRBV30|.
CAWSGDVGGQPQHF
>TRBJ2-5|TRBV5-1|.
CASSAVAGQETQYF
>TRBJ2-3|TRBV6-5|medium-sized
CASSPTSGNGDTQYF
>TRBJ1-1|TRBV30|.
CAWATAGFGNTEAFF
>TRBJ2-7|TRBV10-3|medium-sized
CAISARTGGTYEQYF
>TRBJ2-1|TRBV5-4|.
CASTGGGGPSSYNEQFF
>TRBJ2-1|TRBV18|.
CASSHVKGTGSYEQFF
>TRBJ2-5|TRBV12-3/TRBV12-4|medium-sized
CASSSRGVEETQYF
>TRBJ1-1|TRBV6-5|.
CASIRGRPMNTEAFF
>TRBJ2-1|TRBV7-9|.
CASSPPRKGPSGGGEQFF
>TRBJ2-6|TRBV5-6|medium-sized
CASSLYQGRSGANVLTF
>TRBJ1-2|TRBV5-5|medium-sized
CASSAGTGVVRGYTF
>TRBJ2-2|TRBV6-6|medium-sized
CASSNRGRSTGELFF
>TRBJ1-5|TRBV24-1|.
CATSDRNRYYSNQPQHF
>TRBJ1-6|TRBV7-2|.
CASSPGTESPLHF
>TRBJ1-6|TRBV12-3/TRBV12-4|.
CASSGGQRNSPLHF
>TRBJ2-6|TRBV6-5|.
CASSSSGGSGGANVLTF
>TRBJ2-3|TRBV10-1|.
CASSPAGSTDTQYF
>TRBJ1-5|TRBV4-2|.
CASSQVVGQPQHF
>TRBJ2-3|TRBV12-3/TRBV12-4|medium-sized
CASKRGFPTDTQYF
>TRBJ1-1|TRBV5-6|.
CASSPGQLTEAFF
>TRBJ2-7|TRBV5-1|.
CASSFGSYTSGEQYF
>TRBJ2-7|TRBV19|.
CASSAKGLAGGYEQYF
>TRBJ2-5|TRBV10-3|.
CAISKRPGGDSGETQYF
>TRBJ2-3|TRBV7-2|.
CASSLARTDTQYF
>TRBJ1-2|TRBV20-1|.
CSAYRTARGGGYTF
>TRBJ2-1|TRBV18|.
CASSPPGGGSYNEQFF
>TRBJ2-3|TRBV19|medium-sized
CASSRFLAGGQDTQYF
>TRBJ2-7|TRBV5-1|.
CASSENSLNQYF
>TRBJ1-1|TRBV7-9|.
CASNRQGARGTEAFF
>TRBJ1-6|TRBV2|.
CASSSRTELNSPLHF
>TRBJ1-4|TRBV18|.
CASSPGITNEKLFF
>TRBJ1-6|TRBV6-6|medium-sized
CASSYPGTDNSPLHF
>TRBJ1-6|TRBV30|.
CAWSPGTGGFYNSPLHF
>TRBJ2-7|TRBV7-2|.
CASSSPNVGQYF
>TRBJ1-6|TRBV6-5|.
CASSSGGNSPLHF
>TRBJ2-3|TRBV5-1|.
CASSSGTETDTQYF
>TRBJ2-7|TRBV6-1|medium-sized
CATQKTLGQGTYEQYF
>TRBJ1-2|TRBV5-1|.
CASSLAGVGNYGYTF
>TRBJ1-2|TRBV20-1|.
CSAVPPGRTNYGYTF
>TRBJ1-1|TRBV7-6|.
CASSLLPSFGDTEAFF
>TRBJ2-7|TRBV6-1|medium-sized
CASIFRDTSYEQYF
>TRBJ1-3|TRBV29-1|medium-sized
CSATGGSGGNTIYF
>TRBJ1-6|TRBV10-3|medium-sized
CAISAQGQGISPLHF
>TRBJ2-1|TRBV29-1|medium-sized
CSVEGYGNEQFF
>TRBJ1-2|TRBV24-1|.
CATSDGGGGYTF